This TCR beta chain was sequenced during a study of blood T cell repertoires in COVID-19. The CDR3 has 16 amino acids. Germline CDR1 SQVTM, CDR2 ANQGSEA. The V segment lost 4 bases and the J segment 1 base; nucleotides outside the gene matches: 11. Assay used: immunoSEQ multiplex PCR; TCRdb lists only in-frame clones, some missing. The sample carries about 250,000 clones, roughly four fifths recorded once. The sequenced sample was peripheral blood. The chain links TRBV29-1 to TRBJ1-1; TRBD1 aligns across 8 bases. The sequence was collected from a man aged 50-60 years with acute or convalescent COVID-19. Here the CDR3 reads CSVGSDRGAGNTEAFF. Here the CDR3 DNA reads TGCAGCGTTGGATCAGACAGGGGTGCGGGGAACACTGAAGCTTTCTTT. The complete variable domain, with remaining parts taken from reference TRBV29-1 and TRBJ1-1, reads SAVISQKPSRDICQRGTSLTIQCQVDSQVTMMFWYRQQPGQSLTLIATANQGSEATYESGFVIDKFPISRPNLTFSTLTVSNMSPEDSSIYLCSVGSDRGAGNTEAFFGQGTRLTVV.